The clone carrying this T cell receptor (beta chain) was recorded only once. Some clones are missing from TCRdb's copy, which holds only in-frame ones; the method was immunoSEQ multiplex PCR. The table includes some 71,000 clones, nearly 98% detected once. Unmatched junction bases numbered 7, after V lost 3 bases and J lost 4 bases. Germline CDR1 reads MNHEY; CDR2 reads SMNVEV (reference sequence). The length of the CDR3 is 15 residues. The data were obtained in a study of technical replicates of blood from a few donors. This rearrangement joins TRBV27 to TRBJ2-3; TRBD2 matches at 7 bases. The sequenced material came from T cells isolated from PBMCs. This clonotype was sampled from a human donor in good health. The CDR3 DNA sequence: TGTGCCAGCAGTTTTTTGCGGGAGAGCGCAGATACGCAGTATTTT. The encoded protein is CASSFLRESADTQYF.